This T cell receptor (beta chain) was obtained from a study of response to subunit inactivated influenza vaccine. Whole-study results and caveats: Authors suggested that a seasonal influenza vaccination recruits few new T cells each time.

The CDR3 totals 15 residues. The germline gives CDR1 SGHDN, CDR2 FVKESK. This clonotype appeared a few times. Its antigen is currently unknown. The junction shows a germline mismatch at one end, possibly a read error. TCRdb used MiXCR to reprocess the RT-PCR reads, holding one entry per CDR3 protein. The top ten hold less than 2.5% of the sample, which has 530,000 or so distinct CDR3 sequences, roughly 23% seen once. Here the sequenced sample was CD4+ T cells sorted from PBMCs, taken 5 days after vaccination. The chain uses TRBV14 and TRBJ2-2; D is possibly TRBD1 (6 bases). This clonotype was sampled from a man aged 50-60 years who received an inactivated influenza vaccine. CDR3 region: CASSPRQANTGELFF. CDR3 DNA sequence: TGTGCCAGCAGCCCGAGACAGGCCAACACCGGGGAGCTGTTCTTT.